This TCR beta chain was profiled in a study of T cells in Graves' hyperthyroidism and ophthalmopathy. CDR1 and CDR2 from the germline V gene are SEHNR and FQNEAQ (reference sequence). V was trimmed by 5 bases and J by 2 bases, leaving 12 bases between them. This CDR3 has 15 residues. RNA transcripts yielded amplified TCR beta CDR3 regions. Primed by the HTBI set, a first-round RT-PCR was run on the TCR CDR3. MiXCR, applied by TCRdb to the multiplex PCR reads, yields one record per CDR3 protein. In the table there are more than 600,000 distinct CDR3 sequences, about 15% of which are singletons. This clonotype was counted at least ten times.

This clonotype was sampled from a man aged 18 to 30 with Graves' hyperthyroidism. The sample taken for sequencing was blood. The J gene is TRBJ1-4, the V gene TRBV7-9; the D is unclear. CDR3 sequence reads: CASSHSRGTNEKLFF. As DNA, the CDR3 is TGTGCCAGCAGCCACAGTCGAGGCACTAATGAAAAACTGTTTTTT. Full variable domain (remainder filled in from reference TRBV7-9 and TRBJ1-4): DTGVSQNPRHKITKRGQNVTFRCDPISEHNRLYWYRQTLGQGPEFLTYFQNEAQLEKSRLLSDRFSAERPKGSFSTLEIQRTEQGDSAMYLCASSHSRGTNEKLFFGSGTQLSVL.